The source of this TCR beta chain is a study of T cell responses to AZD1222 COVID-19 vaccine. Some clones are missing from TCRdb's copy, which holds only in-frame ones; the method was immunoSEQ multiplex PCR. The repertoire consists of over 120,000 clones, with roughly 90% occurring once and the leading ten covering roughly 1.5%. This clone was detected only a few times. This CDR3 contains 15 residues. CDR1 and CDR2 (germline): SGHTA, FQGNSA. V was pared by 1 base and J by 2 bases, with 11 bases between. This receptor was taken from an adult who received the AZD1222 COVID-19 vaccine. The material sequenced was peripheral blood, taken 28 days after the second AZD1222 dose. The chain combines TRBV7-2 with TRBJ1-2; D gene uncertain. DNA of the CDR3: TGTGCCAGCAGCTTAGAAGCGACGGGAAACTATGGCTACACCTTC. Translation: CASSLEATGNYGYTF.